The 27 T cell receptor beta chains reported below all come from one sample, sequenced in a study of vaccination and CD4 T cells after COVID-19. Treatment defined: roughly 11-day PBMC culture with coronavirus spike peptide pools or control peptides (ViraFEST assay). Sequencing of cultured CD4+ T cell DNA used the Oncomine TCR Beta short-read assay. TCRdb reanalysed the PCR reads using MiXCR and keeps one entry per CDR3 protein. The sample lists 11,000 or so distinct CDR3 sequences, about 45% seen once, with 20% to 25% in the top ten. No antigen is known for these receptors. Input material: CD4+ T cells from blood, cultured in vitro. The receptor source for this set is a human donor who had recovered from COVID-19.

V and J are TRBV2 and TRBJ1-5; D remains ambiguous. Germline values: CDR1 SNHLY, CDR2 FYNNEI. The CDR3 totals 13 residues. CDR3 sequence: CVGNRDRNQPQHF. DNA for the CDR3: TGTGTCGGAAACCGGGATCGCAATCAGCCCCAGCATTTT. The whole variable domain, filled in from reference TRBV2 and TRBJ1-5, reads EPEVTQTPSHQVTQMGQEVILRCVPISNHLYFYWYRQILGQKVEFLVSFYNNEISEKSEIFDDQFSVERPDGSNFTLKIRSTKLEDSAMYFCVGNRDRNQPQHFGDGTRLSIL.

V gene TRBV19 combines with J gene TRBJ2-6; weak D call: TRBD1 (6 bases). The CDR3 runs to 18 residues. Per germline, CDR1 LNHDA and CDR2 SQIVND (reference sequence). The germline V and J ends were trimmed by 3 bases and 2 bases, with 17 bases remaining between them. The CDR3 DNA reads TGTGCCAGTAGTATGAGGGACAACAGAAGGGCTGGGGCCAACGTCCTGACTTTC. This codes for CASSMRDNRRAGANVLTF.

This clonotype was seen a handful of times. V usage is TRBV7-9 and J usage is TRBJ1-5, with no clear D. With 5 bases removed from V and 2 bases from J, the gap between germline ends came to 10 bases. Germline-derived CDR1 and CDR2 are SEHNR and FQNEAQ (reference sequence). The CDR3 has 14 residues. The CDR3 loop reads CASSPADGNQPQHF. The CDR3 nucleotides are TGTGCCAGCAGCCCGGCGGATGGCAATCAGCCCCAGCATTTT.

The chain links TRBV6-5 to TRBJ1-2; tentative D call: TRBD1 (5 bases). This CDR3 comprises 13 residues. V lost 0 bases and J lost 4, with 6 bases in between. The germline V gene encodes CDR1 MNHEY and CDR2 SVGAGI. DNA of the CDR3: TGTGCCAGCAGTTACTCTGGGGGCTATGGCTACACCTTC. Its protein is CASSYSGGYGYTF.

This clonotype was seen a few times. The chain has TRBV30 and TRBJ2-5; D unresolved. The germline gives CDR1 GTSNPN, CDR2 SVGIG (reference sequence). The CDR3 has 13 residues. V shed 5 bases and J shed 1 base, with 11 bases lying between them. The CDR3 here is CAWATRSQETQYF. The CDR3 nucleotides are TGTGCCTGGGCAACCAGGTCCCAAGAGACCCAGTACTTC.

This clonotype is labeled medium-sized (0.01 to 0.1%). V usage is TRBV10-2 and J usage is TRBJ2-4, with D perhaps matching TRBD2 (6 bases). The CDR3 is 13 residues long. The germline CDR1 and CDR2 sequences are WSHSY and SAAADI. V lost 4 bases to trimming and J lost 6 bases, with 10 bases between them. The CDR3 DNA reads as TGCGCCAGCAGTGCTGGGGGGACAAACATTCAGTACTTC. Its protein is CASSAGGTNIQYF.

The chain employs TRBV14 and TRBJ2-7, with 13 bases that match TRBD2. The CDR3 spans 18 residues. V gave up 2 bases and J gave up 4 bases; unmatched junction bases: 11. In germline, CDR1 is SGHDN, CDR2 FVKESK. CDR3 in amino acids: CASSQTTSGRARGYEQYF. In DNA, the CDR3 is TGTGCCAGCAGCCAAACCACTAGCGGGAGGGCCCGGGGGTACGAGCAGTACTTC.

The V call is TRBV20-1, the J call TRBJ2-7; no reliable D call. Germline V CDR1 and CDR2: DFQATT, SNEGSKA (reference sequence). The CDR3 runs to 14 residues. The V end lost 1 base, the J end lost 4 bases, and 14 bases lay between the germline ends. DNA of the CDR3: TGCAGTGCTAGAGGAGCCGCGGAGCATTACGAGCAGTACTTC. It yields the protein CSARGAAEHYEQYF.

The chain carries TRBV15 and TRBJ2-6; a possible D gene is TRBD1 (6 bases). V was pared by 0 bases and J by 3 bases, with 9 bases between. The germline V gene has CDR1 LNHNV and CDR2 YYDKDF (reference sequence). The CDR3 sequence is 16 residues long. CDR3 region: CATSRDGGHGANVLTF. The CDR3 DNA reads as TGTGCCACCAGCAGAGATGGGGGCCATGGGGCCAACGTCCTGACTTTC. Full variable domain (rest looked up from reference TRBV15 and TRBJ2-6): DAMVIQNPRYQVTQFGKPVTLSCSQTLNHNVMYWYQQKSSQAPKLLFHYYDKDFNNEADTPDNFQSRRPNTSFCFLDIRSPGLGDTAMYLCATSRDGGHGANVLTFGAGSRLTVL.

This clonotype was observed a handful of times. The J gene is TRBJ2-2, the V gene TRBV2; unclear D gene. V was cut by 6 bases and J by 6 bases, with 8 bases left in between. The CDR3 loop spans 12 amino acids. Germline CDR1 is SNHLY and CDR2 is FYNNEI. CDR3 bases: TGTGCCAGCAGACAAATCGCCGGGGAGCTGTTTTTT. This sequence encodes CASRQIAGELFF.

Judged by abundance, this clonotype is medium-sized. The chain is built from TRBV27 and TRBJ1-5; no clear D gene. The CDR3 length is 13 residues. Looked up from germline, CDR1 is MNHEY and CDR2 is SMNVEV (reference sequence). The germline V and J ends were trimmed by 2 bases and 3 bases, with 5 bases remaining between them. CDR3 sequence reads: CASSLLHNQPQHF. CDR3 DNA: TGTGCCAGCAGTTTACTCCACAATCAGCCCCAGCATTTT.

The rearrangement links TRBV20-1 to TRBJ1-1; D unclear. Germline CDR1 DFQATT, CDR2 SNEGSKA (reference sequence). The CDR3 consists of 14 residues. The V and J ends lost 3 bases and 5 bases respectively, with 16 bases between them. CDR3 in amino acids: CSARERGGRTEAFF. CDR3 coding DNA: TGCAGTGCTAGGGAACGAGGTGGAAGGACTGAAGCTTTCTTT.

The V gene is TRBV3-1, the J gene TRBJ2-5; D may be TRBD2 (5 bases). The CDR3 runs to 18 residues. Germline V gene data show CDR1 as LGHDT and CDR2 as YNNKEL (reference sequence). V was clipped by 1 base and J by 1 base, with 19 bases between them. CDR3 sequence: CASSQVIPAGEGQETQYF. For the CDR3, the DNA is TGTGCCAGCAGCCAAGTTATCCCGGCGGGTGAGGGCCAAGAGACCCAGTACTTC.

This clonotype came up once. This chain connects TRBV7-3 to TRBJ2-3, with 7 bases aligning to TRBD2. The V and J ends lost 3 bases and 4 bases, in that order; junction bases with no gene match: 7. The CDR3 has 15 amino acids. Germline V gives CDR1 SGHTA, CDR2 FQGTGA. CDR3 nucleotide sequence: TGTGCCAGCAGCTTCGGGGGAGGGTCTTCAGATACGCAGTATTTT. This translates into CASSFGGGSSDTQYF.

The gene calls are TRBV19 and TRBJ1-2, with D possibly being TRBD1 (5 bases). The CDR3 length is 11 residues. Trimming took off 7 bases at V and 4 bases at J, with 7 bases between the two ends. Germline-derived CDR1 and CDR2 are LNHDA and SQIVND (reference sequence). CDR3: CASKQAYGYTF. CDR3 DNA: TGTGCCAGTAAACAGGCCTATGGCTACACCTTC.

The chain links TRBV5-1 to TRBJ2-2, with no clear D. Germline lookup yields CDR1 SGHRS and CDR2 YFSETQ. This CDR3 has 14 residues. V was cut by 4 bases and J by 1 base, with 8 bases left in between. The CDR3 DNA is TGCGCCAGCAGCATCGGCCTGAACACCGGGGAGCTGTTTTTT. Amino acids: CASSIGLNTGELFF.

This clonotype was detected a few times. V is TRBV15 and J is TRBJ1-5; TRBD1 is a possible D gene (5 bases). Germline assignment: CDR1 LNHNV and CDR2 YYDKDF (reference sequence). This CDR3 contains 15 residues. Deletions cut 1 base from V and 3 bases from J, with 10 bases between. CDR3 amino acids: CATSRAGRDNQPQHF. The CDR3 DNA sequence: TGTGCCACCAGCAGAGCCGGCAGGGACAATCAGCCCCAGCATTTT. Filled out from reference TRBV15 and TRBJ1-5, the complete variable domain reads DAMVIQNPRYQVTQFGKPVTLSCSQTLNHNVMYWYQQKSSQAPKLLFHYYDKDFNNEADTPDNFQSRRPNTSFCFLDIRSPGLGDTAMYLCATSRAGRDNQPQHFGDGTRLSIL.

The chain joins TRBV30 to TRBJ2-1, with D unresolved. The CDR3 is made up of 13 amino acids. Germline V gene sequence: CDR1 GTSNPN, CDR2 SVGIG (reference sequence). The V end lost 1 base, the J end lost 6 bases, and 10 bases lay between the germline ends. As DNA, the CDR3 is TGTGCCTGGAGTGCAAACCGGCGCAATGAGCAGTTCTTC. Protein product: CAWSANRRNEQFF.

This clonotype was seen a few times. The chain is built from TRBV7-2 and TRBJ2-2; D may be TRBD1 (6 bases). Germline CDR1 is SGHTA and CDR2 is FQGNSA. The CDR3 sequence is 11 residues long. V dropped 5 bases and J dropped 11 bases, with 9 bases sitting between them. The CDR3, as DNA: TGTGCCAGCAGCACGGACAGAGAGCTGTTTTTT. It codes for CASSTDRELFF.

The chain couples TRBV5-4 to TRBJ1-2; unclear D gene. V lost 0 bases and J 6 bases, leaving 9 bases between the germline ends. Germline CDR1 reads SGHNT; CDR2 reads YYREEE (reference sequence). The CDR3 totals 13 residues. The CDR3: CASSLVDGDGYTF. The DNA of the CDR3 is TGTGCCAGCAGCTTGGTCGACGGAGATGGCTACACCTTC.

The rearrangement uses TRBV12-3 or TRBV12-4 and TRBJ2-3, with D uncertain. The CDR3 consists of 12 residues. V was clipped by 5 bases and J by 9 bases, with 12 bases between them. The CDR3 sequence is CASSTITDTQYF. The CDR3 coding sequence is TGTGCCAGCAGTACGATAACCGACACGCAGTATTTT.

This clonotype was recorded a few times. V and J are TRBV2 and TRBJ2-7; D may match TRBD1 or TRBD2 (6 bases each). The CDR3 contains 14 residues. Trimming removed 7 bases from V and 3 bases from J, with 16 bases in between. Germline assignment: CDR1 SNHLY and CDR2 FYNNEI. The CDR3, as DNA: TGTGCCAGCAAGGGGGTTGGAGGGGGCTACGAGCAGTACTTC. Translation: CASKGVGGGYEQYF.

This clonotype was recorded a few times. The chain combines TRBV2 with TRBJ2-7; D tentatively reads TRBD1 or TRBD2 (5 bases each). Between the trimmed V and J ends, which lost 10 bases and 1 base, there was a span of 11 bases. Germline V gene lookup returns CDR1 SNHLY and CDR2 FYNNEI. This CDR3 region has 12 residues. The CDR3 region is CATRWGSYEQYF. In nucleotides, the CDR3 is TGTGCCACCCGGTGGGGGTCCTACGAGCAGTACTTC.

This clonotype came up a few times. V usage is TRBV12-3 or TRBV12-4 and J usage is TRBJ1-6, with 7 bases lining up with TRBD1. V lost 6 bases, J lost 9 bases, and 8 bases stayed unmatched. The CDR3 length is 14 residues. This CDR3 reads CASRRDREGSPLHF. CDR3 nucleotide sequence: TGTGCCAGCAGGAGAGACAGGGAGGGTTCACCCCTCCACTTT.

The chain is built from TRBV21-1 and TRBJ2-5; the tabulated D call, TRBD2, remains unverified against the DNA. TRBV21-1 is annotated as a pseudogene. This CDR3 is built from 16 residues. CDR3 DNA sequence: TGTGCCAGCAGCAAGGGGGCGGGAGGGTCTAGAGAGACCCAGTACTTC. It codes for CASSKGAGGSRETQYF.

In this sample, this clonotype turned up a few times. The rearrangement uses TRBV20-1 and TRBJ2-4, with 8 bases matching TRBD1. CDR3 size: 14 residues. Per germline, CDR1 DFQATT and CDR2 SNEGSKA (reference sequence). Losses at the gene ends were 3 bases for V and 8 bases for J; bases not matched to a gene: 9. CDR3 in DNA: TGCAGTGCTAGGTTTCAGGGGGCGCGGGACATTCAGTACTTC. As protein: CSARFQGARDIQYF.

This chain connects TRBV28 to TRBJ1-6; 9 bases align to TRBD1. Losses at the gene ends were 3 bases for V and 10 bases for J; bases not matched to a gene: 10. There are 16 residues in the CDR3. Germline CDR1 is MDHEN and CDR2 is SYDVKM. CDR3 amino acids: CASSFPGDRASSPLHF. The CDR3 DNA reads as TGTGCCAGCAGTTTCCCGGGGGACAGGGCTTCCTCACCCCTCCACTTT.